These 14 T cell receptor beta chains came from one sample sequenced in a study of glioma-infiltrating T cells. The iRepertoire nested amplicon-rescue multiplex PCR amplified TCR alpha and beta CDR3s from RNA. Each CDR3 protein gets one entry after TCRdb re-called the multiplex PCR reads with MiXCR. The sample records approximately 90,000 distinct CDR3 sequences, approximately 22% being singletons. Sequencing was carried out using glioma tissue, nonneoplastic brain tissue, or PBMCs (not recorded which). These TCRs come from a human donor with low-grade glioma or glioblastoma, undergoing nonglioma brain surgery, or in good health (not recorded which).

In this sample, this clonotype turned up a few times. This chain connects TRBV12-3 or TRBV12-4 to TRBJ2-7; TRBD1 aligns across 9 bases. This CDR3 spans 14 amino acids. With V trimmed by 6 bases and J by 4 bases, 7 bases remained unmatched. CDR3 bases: TGTGCCAGCAGGAAAGGGACAGGGCAATACGAGCAGTACTTC. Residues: CASRKGTGQYEQYF.

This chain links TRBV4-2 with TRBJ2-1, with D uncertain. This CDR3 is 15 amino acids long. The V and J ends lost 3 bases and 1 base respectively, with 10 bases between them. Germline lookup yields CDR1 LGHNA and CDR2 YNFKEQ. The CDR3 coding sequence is TGTGCCAGCAGCCATGACTCGACTTCCTACAATGAGCAGTTCTTC. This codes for CASSHDSTSYNEQFF.

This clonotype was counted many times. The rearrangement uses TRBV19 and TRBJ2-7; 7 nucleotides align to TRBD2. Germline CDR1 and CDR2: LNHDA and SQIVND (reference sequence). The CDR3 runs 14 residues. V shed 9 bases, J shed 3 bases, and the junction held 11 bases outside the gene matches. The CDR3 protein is CASSSSSGGYEQYF. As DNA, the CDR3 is TGTGCCAGCAGTTCATCTAGCGGAGGCTACGAGCAGTACTTC.

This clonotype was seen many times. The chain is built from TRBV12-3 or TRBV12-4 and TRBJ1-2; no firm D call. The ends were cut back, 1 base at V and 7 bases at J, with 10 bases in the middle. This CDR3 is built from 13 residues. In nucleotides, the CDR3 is TGTGCCAGCAGTTTAGGCCTCCAGTCTGGCTACACCTTC. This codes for CASSLGLQSGYTF.

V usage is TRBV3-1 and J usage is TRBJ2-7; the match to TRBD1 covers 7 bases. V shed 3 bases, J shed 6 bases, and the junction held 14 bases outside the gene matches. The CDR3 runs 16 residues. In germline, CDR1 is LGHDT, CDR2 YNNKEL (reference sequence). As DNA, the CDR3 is TGTGCCAGCAGCCAGAGGGGGCAGACCTCTCTGAGCGAGCAGTACTTC. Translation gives CASSQRGQTSLSEQYF.

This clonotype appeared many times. The chain's CDR3 is CSAAPGVYEQYF. CDR3 in DNA: TGCAGTGCTGCACCGGGGGTCTACGAGCAGTACTTC. This chain uses TRBV20-1 with TRBJ2-7; D may be TRBD2 (6 bases). Per germline, CDR1 DFQATT and CDR2 SNEGSKA (reference sequence). Trimming cost V 5 bases and J 3 bases, with 11 bases left between them. The CDR3 has 12 amino acids.

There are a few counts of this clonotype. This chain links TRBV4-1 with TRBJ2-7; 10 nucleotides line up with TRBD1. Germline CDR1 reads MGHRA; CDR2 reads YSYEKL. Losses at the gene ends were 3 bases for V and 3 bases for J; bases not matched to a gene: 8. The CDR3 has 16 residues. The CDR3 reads CASSQGRTGGDYEQYF. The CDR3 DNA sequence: TGCGCCAGCAGCCAGGGGCGGACAGGGGGGGACTACGAGCAGTACTTC.

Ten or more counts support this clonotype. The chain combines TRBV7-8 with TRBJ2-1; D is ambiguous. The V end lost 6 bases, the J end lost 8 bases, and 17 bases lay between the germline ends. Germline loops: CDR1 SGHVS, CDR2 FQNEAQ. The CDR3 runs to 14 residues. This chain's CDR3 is CASSFTPSRYEQFF. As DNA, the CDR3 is TGTGCCAGCAGTTTCACTCCCTCCCGATATGAGCAGTTCTTC.

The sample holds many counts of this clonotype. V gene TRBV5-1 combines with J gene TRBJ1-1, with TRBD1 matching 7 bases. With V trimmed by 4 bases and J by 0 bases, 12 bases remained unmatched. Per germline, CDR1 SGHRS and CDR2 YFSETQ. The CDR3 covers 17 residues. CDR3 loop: CASSRQRQGRMNTEAFF. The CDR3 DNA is TGCGCCAGCAGCCGCCAACGACAGGGTCGGATGAACACTGAAGCTTTCTTT.

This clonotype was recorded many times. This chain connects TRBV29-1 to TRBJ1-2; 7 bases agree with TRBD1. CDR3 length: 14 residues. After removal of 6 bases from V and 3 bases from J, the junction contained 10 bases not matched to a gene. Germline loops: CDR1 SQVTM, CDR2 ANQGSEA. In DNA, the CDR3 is TGCAGCGTCAAATTTCGGGGGACAGACTATGGCTACACCTTC. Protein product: CSVKFRGTDYGYTF.

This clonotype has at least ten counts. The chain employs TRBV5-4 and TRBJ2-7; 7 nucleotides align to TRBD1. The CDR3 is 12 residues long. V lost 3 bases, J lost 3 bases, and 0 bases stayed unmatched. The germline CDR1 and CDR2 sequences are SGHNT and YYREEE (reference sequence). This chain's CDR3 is CASSWDSYEQYF. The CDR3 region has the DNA TGTGCCAGCAGCTGGGACAGCTACGAGCAGTACTTC.

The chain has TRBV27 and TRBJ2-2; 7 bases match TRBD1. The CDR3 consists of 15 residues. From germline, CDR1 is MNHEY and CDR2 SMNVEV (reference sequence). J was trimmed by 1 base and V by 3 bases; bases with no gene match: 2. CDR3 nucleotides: TGTGCCAGCAGTTTGACAGGGCGGAACACCGGGGAGCTGTTTTTT. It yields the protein CASSLTGRNTGELFF.

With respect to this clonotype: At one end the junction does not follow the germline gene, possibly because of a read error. The CDR3 nucleotides are TGTGCCAGATCACCTATGGTGAGCTCCTACGAGCAGTACTTC. This translates into CARSPMVSSYEQYF. The chain uses TRBV18 and TRBJ2-7; D gene unclear. This CDR3 comprises 14 residues. Germline V lookup: CDR1 KGHSH, CDR2 LQKENI. The full variable domain, with the rest looked up from reference TRBV18 and TRBJ2-7, is NAGVMQNPRHLVRRRGQEARLRCSPMKGHSHVYWYRQLPEEGLKFMVYLQKENIIDESGMPKERFSAEFPKEGPSILRIQQVVRGDSAAYFCARSPMVSSYEQYFGPGTRLTVT.

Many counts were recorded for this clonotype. The CDR3 DNA is TGTGCCAGCAGTTATCTGGGACAGGGAAAAGGGGGGAATTCACCCCTCCACTTT. Protein: CASSYLGQGKGGNSPLHF. The V and J genes are TRBV6-6 and TRBJ1-6; 9 positions match TRBD1. Germline-derived CDR1 and CDR2 are MNHNY and SVGAGI (reference sequence). The CDR3 extends over 18 amino acids. Germline trimming cut 3 bases from V and 7 bases from J; bases unmatched to any gene: 13.